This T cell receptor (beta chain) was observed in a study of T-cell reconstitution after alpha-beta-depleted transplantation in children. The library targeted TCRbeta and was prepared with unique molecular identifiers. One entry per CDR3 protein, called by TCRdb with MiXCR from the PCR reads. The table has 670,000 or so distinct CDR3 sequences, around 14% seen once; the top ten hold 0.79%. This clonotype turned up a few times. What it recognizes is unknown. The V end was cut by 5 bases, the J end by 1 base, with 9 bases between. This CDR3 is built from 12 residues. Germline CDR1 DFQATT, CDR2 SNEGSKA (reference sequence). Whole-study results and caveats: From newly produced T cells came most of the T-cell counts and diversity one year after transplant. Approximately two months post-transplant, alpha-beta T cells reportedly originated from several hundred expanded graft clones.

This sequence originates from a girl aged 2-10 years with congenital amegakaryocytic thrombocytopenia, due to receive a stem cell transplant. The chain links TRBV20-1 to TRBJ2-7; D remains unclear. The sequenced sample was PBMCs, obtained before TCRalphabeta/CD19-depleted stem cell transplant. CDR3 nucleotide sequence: TGCAGTGCTGGGGATCTTTCCTACGAGCAGTACTTC. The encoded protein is CSAGDLSYEQYF.